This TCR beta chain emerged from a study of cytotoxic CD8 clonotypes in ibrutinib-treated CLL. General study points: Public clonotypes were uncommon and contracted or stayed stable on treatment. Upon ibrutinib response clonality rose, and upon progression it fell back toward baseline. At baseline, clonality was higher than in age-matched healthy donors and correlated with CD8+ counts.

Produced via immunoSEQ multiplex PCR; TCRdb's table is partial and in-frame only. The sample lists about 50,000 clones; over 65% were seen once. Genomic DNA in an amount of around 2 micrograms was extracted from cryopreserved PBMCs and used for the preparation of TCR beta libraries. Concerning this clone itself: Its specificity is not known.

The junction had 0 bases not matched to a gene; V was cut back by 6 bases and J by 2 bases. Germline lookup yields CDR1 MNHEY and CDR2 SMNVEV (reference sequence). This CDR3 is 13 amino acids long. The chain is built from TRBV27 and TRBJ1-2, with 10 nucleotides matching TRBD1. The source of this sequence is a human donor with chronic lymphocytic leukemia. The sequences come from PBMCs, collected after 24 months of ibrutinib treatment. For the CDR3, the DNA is TGTGCCAGCAGGACAGGGGGCAACTATGGCTACACCTTC. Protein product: CASRTGGNYGYTF.